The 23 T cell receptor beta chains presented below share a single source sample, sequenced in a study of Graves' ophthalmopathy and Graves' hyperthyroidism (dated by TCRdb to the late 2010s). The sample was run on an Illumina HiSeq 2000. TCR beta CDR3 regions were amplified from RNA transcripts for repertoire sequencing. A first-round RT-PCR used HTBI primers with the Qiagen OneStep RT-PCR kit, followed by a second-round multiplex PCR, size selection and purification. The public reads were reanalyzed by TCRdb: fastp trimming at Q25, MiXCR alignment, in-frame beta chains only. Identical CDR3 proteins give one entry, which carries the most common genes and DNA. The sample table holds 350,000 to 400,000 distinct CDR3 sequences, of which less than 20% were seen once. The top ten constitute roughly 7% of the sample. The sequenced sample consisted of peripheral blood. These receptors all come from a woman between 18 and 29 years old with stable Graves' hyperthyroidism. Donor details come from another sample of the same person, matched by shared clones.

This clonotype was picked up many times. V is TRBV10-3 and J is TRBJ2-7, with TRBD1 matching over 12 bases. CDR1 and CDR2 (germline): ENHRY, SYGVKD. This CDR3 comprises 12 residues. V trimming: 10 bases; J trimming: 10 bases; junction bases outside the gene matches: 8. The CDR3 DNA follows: TGTGCCACCGAGGGACAGGGGGCCGTCCAGTACTTC. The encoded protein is CATEGQGAVQYF.

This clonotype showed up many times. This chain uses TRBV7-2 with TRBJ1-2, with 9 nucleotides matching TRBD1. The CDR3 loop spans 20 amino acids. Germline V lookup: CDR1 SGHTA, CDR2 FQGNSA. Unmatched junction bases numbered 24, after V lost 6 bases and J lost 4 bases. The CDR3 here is CASRVWLGPGQGFRGYGYTF. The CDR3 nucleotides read TGTGCCAGCAGGGTATGGTTGGGCCCGGGACAGGGATTCCGTGGCTATGGCTACACCTTC.

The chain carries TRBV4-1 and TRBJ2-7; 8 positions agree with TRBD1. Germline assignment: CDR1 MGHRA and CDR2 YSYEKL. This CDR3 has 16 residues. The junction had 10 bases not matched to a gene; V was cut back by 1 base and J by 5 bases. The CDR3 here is CASSQGPGRGLDEQYF. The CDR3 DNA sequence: TGCGCCAGCAGCCAAGGTCCGGGCAGGGGGCTAGACGAGCAGTACTTC.

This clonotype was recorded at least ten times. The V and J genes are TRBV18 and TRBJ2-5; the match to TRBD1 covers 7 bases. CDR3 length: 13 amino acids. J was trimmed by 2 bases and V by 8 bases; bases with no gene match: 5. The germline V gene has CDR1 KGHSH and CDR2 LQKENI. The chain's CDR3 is CASSPGQQETQYF. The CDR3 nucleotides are TGTGCCAGCAGCCCGGGACAGCAAGAGACCCAGTACTTC.

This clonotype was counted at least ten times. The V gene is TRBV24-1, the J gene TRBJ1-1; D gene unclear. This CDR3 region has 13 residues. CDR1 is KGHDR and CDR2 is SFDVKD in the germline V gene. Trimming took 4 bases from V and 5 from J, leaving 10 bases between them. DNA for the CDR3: TGTGCCACCAGTGAGAGCCTGGGGACTGAAGCTTTCTTT. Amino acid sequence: CATSESLGTEAFF.

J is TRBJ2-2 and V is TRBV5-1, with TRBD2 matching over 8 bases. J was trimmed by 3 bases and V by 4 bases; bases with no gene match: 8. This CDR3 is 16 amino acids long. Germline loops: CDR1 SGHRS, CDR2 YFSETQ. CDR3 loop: CASSPRGGADTGELFF. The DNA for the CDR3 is TGCGCCAGCAGCCCCCGGGGGGGCGCGGACACCGGGGAGCTGTTTTTT. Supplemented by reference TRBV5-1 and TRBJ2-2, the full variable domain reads KAGVTQTPRYLIKTRGQQVTLSCSPISGHRSVSWYQQTPGQGLQFLFEYFSETQRNKGNFPGRFSGRQFSNSRSEMNVSTLELGDSALYLCASSPRGGADTGELFFGEGSRLTVL.

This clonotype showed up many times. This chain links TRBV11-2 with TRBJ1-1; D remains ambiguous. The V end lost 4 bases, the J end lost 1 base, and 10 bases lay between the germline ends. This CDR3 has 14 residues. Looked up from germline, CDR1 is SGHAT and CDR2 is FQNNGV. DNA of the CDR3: TGTGCCAGCAGCTCGCCACGACGGAACACTGAAGCTTTCTTT. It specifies CASSSPRRNTEAFF.

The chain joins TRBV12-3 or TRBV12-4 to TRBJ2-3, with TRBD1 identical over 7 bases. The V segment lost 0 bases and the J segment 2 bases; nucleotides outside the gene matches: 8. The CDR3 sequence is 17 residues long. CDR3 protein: CASSLALTGPLTDTQYF. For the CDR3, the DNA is TGTGCCAGCAGTTTAGCTTTGACAGGGCCCCTCACAGATACGCAGTATTTT.

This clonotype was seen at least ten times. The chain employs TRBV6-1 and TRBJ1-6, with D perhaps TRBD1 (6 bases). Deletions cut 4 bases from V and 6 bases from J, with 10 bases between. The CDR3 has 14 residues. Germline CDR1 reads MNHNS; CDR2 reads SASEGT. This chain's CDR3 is CASSGRQVNSPLHF. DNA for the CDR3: TGTGCCAGCAGTGGGAGACAGGTTAATTCACCCCTCCACTTT.

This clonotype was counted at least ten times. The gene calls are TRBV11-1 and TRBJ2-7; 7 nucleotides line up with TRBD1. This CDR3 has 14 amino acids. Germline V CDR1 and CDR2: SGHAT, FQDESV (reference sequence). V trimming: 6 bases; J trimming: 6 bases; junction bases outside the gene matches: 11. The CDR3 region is CASSRDRVLSEQYF. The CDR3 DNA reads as TGTGCCAGCAGTCGTGACAGGGTCCTTTCCGAGCAGTACTTC.

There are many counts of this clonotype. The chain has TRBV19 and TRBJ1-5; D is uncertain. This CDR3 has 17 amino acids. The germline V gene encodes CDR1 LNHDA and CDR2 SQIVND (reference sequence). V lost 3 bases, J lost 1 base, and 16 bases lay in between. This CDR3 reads CASSIGHRARSNQPQHF. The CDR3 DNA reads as TGTGCCAGTAGTATTGGGCATAGGGCCAGGAGCAATCAGCCCCAGCATTTT.

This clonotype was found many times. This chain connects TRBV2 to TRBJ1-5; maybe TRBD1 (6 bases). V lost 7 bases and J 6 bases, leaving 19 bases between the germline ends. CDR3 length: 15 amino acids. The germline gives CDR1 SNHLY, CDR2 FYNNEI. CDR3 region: CASIPGRGQTQPQHF. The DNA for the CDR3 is TGTGCCAGCATCCCAGGTCGGGGGCAGACTCAGCCCCAGCATTTT.

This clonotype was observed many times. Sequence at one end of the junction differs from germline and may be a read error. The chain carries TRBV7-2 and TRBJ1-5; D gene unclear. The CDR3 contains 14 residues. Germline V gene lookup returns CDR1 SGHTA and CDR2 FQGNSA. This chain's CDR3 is CASSLGRGNQPQHF. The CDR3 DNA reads TGCGCCAGCAGCTTGGGTCGCGGCAATCAGCCCCAGCATTTT.

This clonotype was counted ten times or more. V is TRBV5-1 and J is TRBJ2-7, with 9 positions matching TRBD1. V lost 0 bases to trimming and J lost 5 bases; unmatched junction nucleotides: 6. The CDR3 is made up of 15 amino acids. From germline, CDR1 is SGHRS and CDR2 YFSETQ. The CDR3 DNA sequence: TGCGCCAGCAGCTTGGGGACAGGGGTTCCCCACGAGCAGTACTTC. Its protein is CASSLGTGVPHEQYF.

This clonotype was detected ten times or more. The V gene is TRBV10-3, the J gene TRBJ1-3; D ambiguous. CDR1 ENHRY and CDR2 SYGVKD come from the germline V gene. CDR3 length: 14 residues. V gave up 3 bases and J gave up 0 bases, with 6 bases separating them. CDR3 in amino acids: CAISERISGNTIYF. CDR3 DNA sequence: TGTGCCATCAGTGAACGGATCTCTGGAAACACCATATATTTT.

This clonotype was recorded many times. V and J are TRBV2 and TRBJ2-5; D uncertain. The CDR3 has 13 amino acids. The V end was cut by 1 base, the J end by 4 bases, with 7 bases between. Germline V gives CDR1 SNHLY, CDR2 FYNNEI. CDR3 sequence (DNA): TGTGCCAGCAGTGAAGGTCATAGAGAGACCCAGTACTTC. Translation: CASSEGHRETQYF.

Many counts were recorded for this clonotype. The CDR3 coding sequence is TGTGCCAGCAGCTTACCGCCGGGGTCGCACAGGACCGGGGAGCTGTTTTTT. This translates into CASSLPPGSHRTGELFF. The chain couples TRBV7-3 to TRBJ2-2; the D call may be TRBD1 or TRBD2 (5 bases each). Trimming cost V 2 bases and J 5 bases, with 18 bases left between them. The length of the CDR3 is 17 residues. The germline CDR1 and CDR2 sequences are SGHTA and FQGTGA.

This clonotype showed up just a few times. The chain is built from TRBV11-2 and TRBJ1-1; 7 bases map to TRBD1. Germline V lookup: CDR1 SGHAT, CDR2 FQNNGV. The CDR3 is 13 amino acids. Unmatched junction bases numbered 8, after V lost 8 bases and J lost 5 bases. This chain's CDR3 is CASGTDGGTEAFF. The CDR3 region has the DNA TGTGCCAGCGGGACAGACGGGGGTACTGAAGCTTTCTTT.

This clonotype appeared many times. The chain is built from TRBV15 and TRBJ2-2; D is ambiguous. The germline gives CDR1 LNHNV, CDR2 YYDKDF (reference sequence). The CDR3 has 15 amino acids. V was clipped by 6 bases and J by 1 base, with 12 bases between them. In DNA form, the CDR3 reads TGTGCCACCAGTTTCGACCCCCTGAACACCGGGGAGCTGTTTTTT. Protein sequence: CATSFDPLNTGELFF.

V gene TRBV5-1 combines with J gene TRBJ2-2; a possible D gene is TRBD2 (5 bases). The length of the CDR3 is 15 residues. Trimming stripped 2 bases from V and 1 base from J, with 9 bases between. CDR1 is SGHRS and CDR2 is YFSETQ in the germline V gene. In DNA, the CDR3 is TGCGCCAGCAGCTTCGGGGTCCTGAACACCGGGGAGCTGTTTTTT. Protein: CASSFGVLNTGELFF. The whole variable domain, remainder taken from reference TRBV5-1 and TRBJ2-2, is KAGVTQTPRYLIKTRGQQVTLSCSPISGHRSVSWYQQTPGQGLQFLFEYFSETQRNKGNFPGRFSGRQFSNSRSEMNVSTLELGDSALYLCASSFGVLNTGELFFGEGSRLTVL.

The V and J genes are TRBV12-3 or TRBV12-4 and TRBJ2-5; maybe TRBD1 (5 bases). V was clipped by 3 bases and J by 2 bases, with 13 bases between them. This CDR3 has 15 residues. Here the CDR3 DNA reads TGTGCCAGCAGTTTGCAGGGATGGATACAAGAGACCCAGTACTTC. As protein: CASSLQGWIQETQYF.

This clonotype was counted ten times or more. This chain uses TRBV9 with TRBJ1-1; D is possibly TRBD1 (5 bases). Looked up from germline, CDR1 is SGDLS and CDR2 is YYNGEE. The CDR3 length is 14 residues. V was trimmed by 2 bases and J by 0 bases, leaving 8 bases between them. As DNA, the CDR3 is TGTGCCAGCAGCGTGGGACGGATGAACACTGAAGCTTTCTTT. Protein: CASSVGRMNTEAFF.

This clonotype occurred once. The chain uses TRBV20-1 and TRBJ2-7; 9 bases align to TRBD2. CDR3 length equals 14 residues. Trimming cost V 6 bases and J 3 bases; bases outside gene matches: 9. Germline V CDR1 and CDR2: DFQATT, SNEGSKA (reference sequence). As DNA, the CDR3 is TGCAGTGCAGCTCGGACTAGCGCCTACTACGAGCAGTACTTC. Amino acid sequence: CSAARTSAYYEQYF.